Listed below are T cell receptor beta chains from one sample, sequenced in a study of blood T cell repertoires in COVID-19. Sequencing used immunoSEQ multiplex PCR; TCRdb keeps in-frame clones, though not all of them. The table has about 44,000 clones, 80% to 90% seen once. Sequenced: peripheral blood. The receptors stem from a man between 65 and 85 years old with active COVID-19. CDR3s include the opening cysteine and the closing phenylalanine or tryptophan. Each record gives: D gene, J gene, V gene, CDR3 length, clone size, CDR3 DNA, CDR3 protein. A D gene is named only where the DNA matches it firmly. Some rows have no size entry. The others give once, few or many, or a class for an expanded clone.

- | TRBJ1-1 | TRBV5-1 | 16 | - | TGCGCCAGCAGCTTGATCCGGCCGGAGAGGAACACTGAAGCTTTCTTT | CASSLIRPERNTEAFF
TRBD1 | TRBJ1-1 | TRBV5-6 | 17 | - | TGTGCCAGCAGCCCACCCGGGACAGTGTTCATGAACACTGAAGCTTTCTTT | CASSPPGTVFMNTEAFF
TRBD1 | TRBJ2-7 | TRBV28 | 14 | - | TGTGCCAGCAGACCGGGACAGAAAACCTACGAGCAGTACTTC | CASRPGQKTYEQYF
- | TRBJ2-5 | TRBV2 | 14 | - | TGTGCCAGCAGCTTCAGGACTGGTCAAGAGACCCAGTACTTC | CASSFRTGQETQYF
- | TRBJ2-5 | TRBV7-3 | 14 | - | TGTGCCAGCAGCTTAAACAAGGGGCAGGAGACCCAGTACTTC | CASSLNKGQETQYF
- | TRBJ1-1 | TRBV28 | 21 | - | TGTGCCAGCAGTTTAACCCAACGGCCAGACGGCCCCACGGGATTGAACACTGAAGCTTTCTTT | CASSLTQRPDGPTGLNTEAFF
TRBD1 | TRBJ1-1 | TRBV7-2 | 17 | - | TGTGCCAGCAGCTTATATGCGAGGACAGGGGAGACCACTGAAGCTTTCTTT | CASSLYARTGETTEAFF
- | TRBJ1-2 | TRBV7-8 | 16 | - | TGTGCCAGCAGCTCTCATCCGTCAACAGGTGCCACAGGCTACACCTTC | CASSSHPSTGATGYTF
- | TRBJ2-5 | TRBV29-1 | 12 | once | TGCAGCGTCGGGAGTCCGGGTGAGACCCAGTACTTC | CSVGSPGETQYF
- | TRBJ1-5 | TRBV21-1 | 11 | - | TGTGCAGACAATAGCAATCAGCCCCAGCATTTT | CADNSNQPQHF
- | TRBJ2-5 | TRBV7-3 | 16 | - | TGTGCCAGCAGCTTAGGAAGGGGATCGGTTTCGGAGACCCAGTACTTC | CASSLGRGSVSETQYF
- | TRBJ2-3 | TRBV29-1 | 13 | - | TGCAGCTTACGGGCAGGGGGGATAGATACGCAGTATTTT | CSLRAGGIDTQYF
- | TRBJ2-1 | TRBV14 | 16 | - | TGTGCCAGCAGCCAATGGACAGCGAGGGTTCGGAATGAGCAGTTCTTC | CASSQWTARVRNEQFF
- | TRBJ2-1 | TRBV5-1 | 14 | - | TGCGCCAGCAGCTTGGGACCAACACAGAATGAGCAGTTCTTC | CASSLGPTQNEQFF
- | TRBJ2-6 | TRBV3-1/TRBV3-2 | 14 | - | TGTGCCAGCAGCCGAGGTCCTGGGGCCAACGTCCTGACTTTC | CASSRGPGANVLTF
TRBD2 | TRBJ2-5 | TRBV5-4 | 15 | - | TGTGCCAGCAGCTTACCAGCGGGGGGTCTGGAGACCCAGTACTTC | CASSLPAGGLETQYF
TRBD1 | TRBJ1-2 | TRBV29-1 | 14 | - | TGCAGCGTTGAAGTGCACAGGGGAGGCTATGGCTACACCTTC | CSVEVHRGGYGYTF
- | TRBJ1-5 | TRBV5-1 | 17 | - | TGCGCCAGCAGCTTGGGGGACATATGGGGCAGCAATCAGCCCCAGCATTTT | CASSLGDIWGSNQPQHF
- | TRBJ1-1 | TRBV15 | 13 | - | TGTGCCACCAGCAGAGATGGACAGATCTCAGCTTTCTTT | CATSRDGQISAFF
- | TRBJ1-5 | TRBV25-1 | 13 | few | TGTGCCAGCAGTGACAGGGCCGATCAGCCCCAGCATTTT | CASSDRADQPQHF
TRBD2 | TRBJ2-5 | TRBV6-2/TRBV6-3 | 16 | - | TGTGCCAGCAGTTGGGCGGGACTAGCGGGACAAGAGACCCAGTACTTC | CASSWAGLAGQETQYF
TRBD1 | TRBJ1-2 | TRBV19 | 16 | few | TGTGCCAGTAGCCGGACAGGGGGCCGCTACAGCTATGGCTACACCTTC | CASSRTGGRYSYGYTF
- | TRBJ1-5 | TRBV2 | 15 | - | TGTGCCAGCAGTGAGCTCGGACAAGACAATCAGCCCCAGCATTTT | CASSELGQDNQPQHF
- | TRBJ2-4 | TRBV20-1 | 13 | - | TGCAGTGCTAGTCGTCCGGGGGTCGACATTCAGTACTTC | CSASRPGVDIQYF
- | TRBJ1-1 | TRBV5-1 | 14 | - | TGCGCCAGCAGCTCCGACTCAACCGGGACAGAAGCTTTCTTT | CASSSDSTGTEAFF
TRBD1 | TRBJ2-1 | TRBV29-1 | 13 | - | TGCAGCGTTGAAGATCGTCCGGACAGGGAGCAGTTCTTC | CSVEDRPDREQFF
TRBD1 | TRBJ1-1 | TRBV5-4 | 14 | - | TGTGCCAGCAGATCGGGGACAGGTCGGACTGAAGCTTTCTTT | CASRSGTGRTEAFF
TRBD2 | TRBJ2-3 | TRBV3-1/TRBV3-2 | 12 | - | TGTGCCAGCAGGACTAGCTCAGATACGCAGTATTTT | CASRTSSDTQYF
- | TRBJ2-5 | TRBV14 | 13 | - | TGTGCCAGCAGCCAAGAGCGCGTAGAGACCCAGTACTTC | CASSQERVETQYF
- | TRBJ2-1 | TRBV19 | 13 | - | TGTGCCAGTAGTTTGGTGACTTACAATGAGCAGTTCTTC | CASSLVTYNEQFF
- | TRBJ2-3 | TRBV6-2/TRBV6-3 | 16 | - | TGTGCCAGCAGCCACCTGAGGGACTCCTCAACAGATACGCAGTATTTT | CASSHLRDSSTDTQYF
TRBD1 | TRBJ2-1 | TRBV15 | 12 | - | TGTGCCACCGACAGGGGCTACAATGAGCAGTTCTTC | CATDRGYNEQFF
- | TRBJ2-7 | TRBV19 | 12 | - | TGTGCCAGTAGTGGAGCAACCTACGAGCAGTACTTC | CASSGATYEQYF
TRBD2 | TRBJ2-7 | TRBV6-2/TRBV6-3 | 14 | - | TGTGCCAGCAGCCGGGTAGCGGGGTCCTACGAGCAGTACTTC | CASSRVAGSYEQYF
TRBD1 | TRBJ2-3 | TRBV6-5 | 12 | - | TGTGCTGGGACAGGGGTTGGAGATACGCAGTATTTT | CAGTGVGDTQYF
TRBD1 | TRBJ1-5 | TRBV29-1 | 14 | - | TGCAGCGTTGGAGGGACAGATAGCAATCAGCCCCAGCATTTT | CSVGGTDSNQPQHF
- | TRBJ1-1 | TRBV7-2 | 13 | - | TGTGCCAGCAGCTTACTCGAGGGTACTGAAGCTTTCTTT | CASSLLEGTEAFF
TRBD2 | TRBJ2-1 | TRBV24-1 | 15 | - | TGTGCCACCAGCTCAGGCCGACTAGCGGGGGAAGAGCAGTTCTTC | CATSSGRLAGEEQFF
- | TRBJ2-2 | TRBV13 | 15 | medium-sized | TGTGCCAGCAGCTTTGAACAGGGAGCGTTCGGGGAGCTGTTTTTT | CASSFEQGAFGELFF
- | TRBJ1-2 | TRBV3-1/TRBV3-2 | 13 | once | TGTGCCAGCAGCCAAGGGGTCGAGGATGGCTACACCTTC | CASSQGVEDGYTF
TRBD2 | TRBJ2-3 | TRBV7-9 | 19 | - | TGTGCCAGCAGCCGAGGGACTAGCGGGGGCACAGATCATGGTGGTACGCAGTATTTT | CASSRGTSGGTDHGGTQYF
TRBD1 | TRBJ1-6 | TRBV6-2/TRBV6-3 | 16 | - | TGTGCCAGCAGTTACTCGATGGGACAGGGTAATTCACCCCTCCACTTT | CASSYSMGQGNSPLHF
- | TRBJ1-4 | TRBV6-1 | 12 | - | TGTGCCAGCAGTGAGTGGAGTGAAAAACTGTTTTTT | CASSEWSEKLFF
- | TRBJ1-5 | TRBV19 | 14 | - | TGTGCCAGTAGTATTTTCCAGGGTAATCAGCCCCAGCATTTT | CASSIFQGNQPQHF